Listed here are 5 T cell receptor beta chains from one sample, sequenced in a study of blood T cell repertoires in COVID-19. This table comes from immunoSEQ multiplex PCR, and its TCRdb copy is limited to in-frame clones, with some not included. The table shows over 250,000 clones, with around 92% occurring only once. What was sequenced was PBMCs or T cells enriched from blood (not recorded which). These TCRs come from a woman aged 55 to 70 who had recovered from COVID-19.

J is TRBJ2-3 and V is TRBV6-6; possibly TRBD1 for D (6 bases). V lost 5 bases and J lost 3, with 12 bases in between. From germline, CDR1 is MNHNY and CDR2 SVGAGI (reference sequence). There are 14 residues in the CDR3. Here the CDR3 reads CASSRSGVTDTQYF. The CDR3 DNA reads as TGTGCCAGCAGTAGGTCAGGGGTTACAGATACGCAGTATTTT.

The chain joins TRBV27 to TRBJ2-1; 10 bases agree with TRBD2. The CDR3 consists of 15 residues. J lost 7 bases, V lost 6 bases, and 9 bases had no gene match. Germline CDR1 MNHEY, CDR2 SMNVEV (reference sequence). The CDR3, as DNA: TGTGCCAGCAGCCTAATAGCGGGAGGATTGAATGAGCAGTTCTTC. It codes for CASSLIAGGLNEQFF.

The V and J genes are TRBV19 and TRBJ2-2, with TRBD2 as a possible D gene (6 bases). V lost 3 bases to trimming and J lost 5 bases, with 10 bases between them. CDR1 and CDR2 from the germline V gene are LNHDA and SQIVND (reference sequence). This CDR3 is 14 amino acids long. Here the CDR3 reads CASSILAQTGELFF. The DNA of the CDR3 is TGTGCCAGTAGTATTCTAGCGCAGACCGGGGAGCTGTTTTTT. Full variable domain (remainder filled in from reference TRBV19 and TRBJ2-2): DGGITQSPKYLFRKEGQNVTLSCEQNLNHDAMYWYRQDPGQGLRLIYYSQIVNDFQKGDIAEGYSVSREKKESFPLTVTSAQKNPTAFYLCASSILAQTGELFFGEGSRLTVL.

J is TRBJ1-2 and V is TRBV2, with D possibly being TRBD1 (5 bases). Germline CDR1 SNHLY, CDR2 FYNNEI. The V end was cut by 3 bases, the J end by 2 bases, with 10 bases between. The CDR3 has 14 residues. In DNA form, the CDR3 reads TGTGCCAGCAGTGAGGGGGGAATCAACTATGGCTACACCTTC. This translates into CASSEGGINYGYTF.

This chain joins TRBV19 and TRBJ1-4, with D possibly matching TRBD1 (6 bases). V gave up 7 bases and J gave up 6 bases, with 12 bases separating them. The CDR3 is made up of 13 amino acids. CDR1 and CDR2 from the germline V gene are LNHDA and SQIVND (reference sequence). The CDR3 spells CASTFRGDEKLFF. The CDR3 nucleotides are TGTGCCAGTACTTTCAGGGGCGATGAAAAACTGTTTTTT.